One sample yielded the 8 T cell receptor beta chains listed below, sequenced in a study of shared clonotypes between healthy human individuals (dated by TCRdb to 2018 to 2020). CD8 naive samples were obtained by positive selection for CCR7 among CD45RO-negative cells, yielding a CD45RA+CCR7+ population from which TemRA cells were excluded. The protocol used for the library was the immunoSEQ multiplex PCR assay. TCRdb provides this immuneACCESS table in a form limited to in-frame rearrangements. Some clones are lacking; in checked studies, under half of them reflect an unresolved V gene, and why the rest are absent is not known. In all, the sample holds millions of clones, and about 94% of those were seen once. The ten most abundant clones make up about 1.1% of the sample. Sequenced input: naive CD8+ T cells sorted from blood. Read against the paper, the sample's cell subset or site label means: CD45RA+CCR7+. The receptor source for this set is a man between 18 and 29 years old in good health.

V gene TRBV19 combines with J gene TRBJ2-7, with TRBD1 as a possible D gene (5 bases). Trimming cost V 3 bases and J 6 bases, with 12 bases left between them. Germline CDR1 and CDR2: LNHDA and SQIVND (reference sequence). CDR3 length: 13 residues. The CDR3 reads CASSMGLPPEQYF. The CDR3 bases are TGTGCCAGTAGTATGGGGCTGCCACCCGAGCAGTACTTC.

This rearrangement joins TRBV6-5 to TRBJ2-2; D unresolved. The V gene lost 0 bases and the J gene lost 0 bases, with 5 bases spanning the gap. The CDR3 has 15 residues. Germline CDR1 MNHEY, CDR2 SVGAGI. CDR3 coding DNA: TGTGCCAGCAGTTACTCGACCCCGAACACCGGGGAGCTGTTTTTT. Translated, it gives CASSYSTPNTGELFF.

This rearrangement joins TRBV6-5 to TRBJ2-7; 14 bases map to TRBD2. The junction had 1 base not matched to a gene; V was cut back by 0 bases and J by 6 bases. This CDR3 is built from 15 residues. Germline assignment: CDR1 MNHEY and CDR2 SVGAGI. CDR3 DNA sequence: TGTGCCAGCAGTTACTCGGGACTAGCGGGAGCCGAGCAGTACTTC. It encodes CASSYSGLAGAEQYF.

This chain joins TRBV7-9 and TRBJ2-5; the match to TRBD1 covers 9 bases. The ends lost 9 bases at V and 5 bases at J; junction bases unmatched: 16. The CDR3 covers 16 residues. The germline V gene has CDR1 SEHNR and CDR2 FQNEAQ (reference sequence). The CDR3 region has the DNA TGTGCCAGAGAGGACGGACAGGGGAATCATTTGGAGACCCAGTACTTC. This translates into CAREDGQGNHLETQYF.

The chain links TRBV13 to TRBJ2-7, with D unclear. The germline V gene has CDR1 PRHDT and CDR2 FYEKMQ (reference sequence). Trimming pared 5 bases from V and 3 bases from J, leaving 11 bases between. The CDR3 contains 13 residues. CDR3 nucleotide sequence: TGTGCCAGCAGCCCCCACTCGGTCTACGAGCAGTACTTC. Protein: CASSPHSVYEQYF. Variable domain in full (rest from reference TRBV13 and TRBJ2-7): AAGVIQSPRHLIKEKRETATLKCYPIPRHDTVYWYQQGPGQDPQFLISFYEKMQSDKGSIPDRFSAQQFSDYHSELNMSSLELGDSALYFCASSPHSVYEQYFGPGTRLTVT.

The chain carries TRBV9 and TRBJ1-2, with D maybe TRBD1 (6 bases). The germline gives CDR1 SGDLS, CDR2 YYNGEE. CDR3 length equals 11 residues. V gave up 3 bases and J gave up 13 bases, with 13 bases separating them. The CDR3: CASSGAGATTF. CDR3 nucleotide sequence: TGTGCCAGCAGCGGTGCAGGGGCCACCACCTTC.

The chain joins TRBV5-4 to TRBJ2-1; TRBD2 matches at 7 bases. V gave up 3 bases and J gave up 10 bases; unmatched junction bases: 7. The CDR3 consists of 13 residues. Germline values: CDR1 SGHNT, CDR2 YYREEE (reference sequence). The CDR3 sequence is CASSWGGVTEQFF. The CDR3 nucleotides are TGTGCCAGCAGCTGGGGAGGGGTAACGGAGCAGTTCTTC.

With regard to this clone: This specimen includes other DNA sequences encoding the same CDR3. The chain joins TRBV19 to TRBJ2-7, with TRBD2 as a possible D gene (7 bases). CDR1 and CDR2 from the germline V gene are LNHDA and SQIVND (reference sequence). This CDR3 has 14 amino acids. Deletions cut 3 bases from V and 2 bases from J, with 11 bases between. The CDR3 nucleotides are TGTGCCAGTAGTATTGGGGGGGCCGCCTACGAGCAGTACTTC. It codes for CASSIGGAAYEQYF.